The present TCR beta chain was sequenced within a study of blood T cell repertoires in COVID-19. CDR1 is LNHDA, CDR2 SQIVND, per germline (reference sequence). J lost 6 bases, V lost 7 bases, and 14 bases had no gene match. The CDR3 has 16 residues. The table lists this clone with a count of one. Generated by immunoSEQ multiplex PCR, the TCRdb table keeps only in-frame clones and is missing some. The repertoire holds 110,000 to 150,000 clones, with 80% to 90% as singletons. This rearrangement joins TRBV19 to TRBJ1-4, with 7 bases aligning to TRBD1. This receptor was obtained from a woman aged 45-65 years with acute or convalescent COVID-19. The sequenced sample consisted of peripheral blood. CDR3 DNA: TGTGCCAGTATTGGCAGGGGCCAGGGGGAATATGAAAAACTGTTTTTT. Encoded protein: CASIGRGQGEYEKLFF.